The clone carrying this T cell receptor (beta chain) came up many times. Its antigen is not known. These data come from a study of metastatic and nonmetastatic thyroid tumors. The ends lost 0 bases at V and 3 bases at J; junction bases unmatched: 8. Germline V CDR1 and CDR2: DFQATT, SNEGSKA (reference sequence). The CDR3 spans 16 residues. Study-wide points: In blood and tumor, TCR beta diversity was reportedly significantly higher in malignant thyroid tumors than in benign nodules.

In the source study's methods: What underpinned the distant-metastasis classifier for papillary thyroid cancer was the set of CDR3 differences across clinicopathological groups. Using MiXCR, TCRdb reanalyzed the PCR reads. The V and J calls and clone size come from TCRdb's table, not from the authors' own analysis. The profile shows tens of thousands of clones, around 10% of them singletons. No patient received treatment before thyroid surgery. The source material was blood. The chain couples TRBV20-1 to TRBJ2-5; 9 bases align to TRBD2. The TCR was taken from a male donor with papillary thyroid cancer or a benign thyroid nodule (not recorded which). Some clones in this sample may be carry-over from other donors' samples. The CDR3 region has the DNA TGCAGTGCTAGAGATCTCCAGCGGGAGGTTGAAGAGACCCAGTACTTC. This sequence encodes CSARDLQREVEETQYF.